This TCR beta chain came from a study of metastatic and nonmetastatic thyroid tumors. Treatment of any kind had been given to no patient before thyroid surgery. With V trimmed by 3 bases and J by 2 bases, 0 bases remained unmatched. Looked up from germline, CDR1 is DFQATT and CDR2 is SNEGSKA (reference sequence). The CDR3 sequence is 12 residues long. MiXCR reprocessed the PCR reads for TCRdb. The table has 20,000 to 25,000 clones, about a sixth seen once. The receptor was derived from a female donor with papillary thyroid cancer or a benign thyroid nodule (not recorded which). Some clones in this sample may be carry-over from other donors' samples. Sequenced material: blood. The rearrangement links TRBV20-1 to TRBJ2-5; 7 positions match TRBD1. The CDR3 loop reads CSASRGQETQYF. For the CDR3, the DNA is TGCAGTGCTAGCAGGGGGCAAGAGACCCAGTACTTC.